This T cell receptor beta chain was recorded in a study of OX40 agonist ivuxolimab in advanced cancers. The repertoire was sequenced with immunoSEQ multiplex PCR; TCRdb's copy has only in-frame clones and lacks some. This sample has 55,000 to 75,000 clones, with 80% to 95% found just once. The CDR3 covers 14 residues. Trimming left V 0 bases short and J 3 bases short, with 9 bases between. Germline V gives CDR1 SGHDT, CDR2 YYEEEE. This specimen consisted of CD4+ or CD8+ T cells sorted from blood, obtained in a trial of the OX40 agonist ivuxolimab. The sequence derives from an adult with an advanced solid tumor such as melanoma, head and neck, liver or kidney cancer. The rearrangement uses TRBV5-6 and TRBJ1-2; a possible D gene is TRBD1 (5 bases). Here the CDR3 reads CASSLAGRHYGYTF. CDR3 coding DNA: TGTGCCAGCAGCTTGGCAGGGCGGCACTATGGCTACACCTTC.